The rows below give T cell receptor beta chains drawn from one sample of a study of shared clonotypes between healthy human individuals. Assay used: immunoSEQ multiplex PCR; TCRdb lists only in-frame clones, some missing. The repertoire holds around 700,000 clones, with less than 85% as singletons. Material for sequencing was memory CD4+ T cells sorted from blood. Receptors originate from a woman under 40 in good health. The conserved cysteine and the conserved F or W are not part of the CDR3 here.

J: TRBJ2-7
V: TRBV4-1
CDR3: ASSQAGTVSSYEQY

J: TRBJ2-1
V: TRBV5-1
CDR3: ASSLSSGSYNEQF

J: TRBJ1-5
V: TRBV2
CDR3: ASRPGTVTNQPQH

J: TRBJ2-7
V: TRBV18
CDR3: ASSDRAGVLYEQY

J: TRBJ2-7
V: TRBV7-8
CDR3: ASSLGGGSYEQY

J: TRBJ2-1
V: TRBV28
CDR3: ASRERTGAYNEQF

J: TRBJ2-7
V: TRBV18
CDR3: ASSPNNRGPNYEQY

J: TRBJ2-2
V: TRBV5-1
CDR3: ASSLLREAGELF

J: TRBJ2-2
V: TRBV9
CDR3: ASSITNSNTGELF

J: TRBJ2-7
V: TRBV6-5
CDR3: ASSYSPGTNEQY

J: TRBJ2-1
V: TRBV10-1
CDR3: ASSLSGMGNEQF

J: TRBJ2-1
V: TRBV11-2
CDR3: ASSLIRSGGSYNEQF

J: TRBJ2-1
V: TRBV1
CDR3: TSSQTGTSRNEQF

J: TRBJ2-2
V: TRBV25-1
CDR3: ASSEGLHGNTGELF

J: TRBJ2-3
V: TRBV5-1
CDR3: ASSLSGGLETDTQY

J: TRBJ1-2
V: TRBV18
CDR3: ASSPPTGPKDT

J: TRBJ2-3
V: TRBV28
CDR3: ASSLWSAGATDTQY

J: TRBJ2-3
V: TRBV6-1
CDR3: ASRQMWSGTDTQY

J: TRBJ1-5
V: TRBV5-1
CDR3: ASSLAPGNQPQH

J: TRBJ1-4
V: TRBV7-2
CDR3: ASTIPGRTNEKLF

J: TRBJ2-2
V: TRBV18
CDR3: ASSPGQANTGELF

J: TRBJ2-1
V: TRBV9
CDR3: ASSTDSLSYNEQF

J: TRBJ2-1
V: TRBV7-2
CDR3: ASSLGSGSSYNEQF

J: TRBJ2-6
V: TRBV7-9
CDR3: ASSLAHEGASGANVLT

J: TRBJ2-7
V: TRBV14
CDR3: ASSQGAGVTEQY

J: TRBJ1-2
V: TRBV7-8
CDR3: ASSTRTGTINYGYT

J: TRBJ1-1
V: TRBV19
CDR3: ASSIIEQGNTEAF

J: TRBJ2-1
V: TRBV9
CDR3: ASSVGAGRTQYNEQF